The source of this T cell receptor beta chain is a study of cytomegalovirus exposure and HLA in healthy donors. Study-wide points: The authors listed some 150 TCR beta chains as cytomegalovirus-associated. Accounts indicate the classifier identified cytomegalovirus status with strong specificity and sensitivity.

With V trimmed by 5 bases and J by 5 bases, 6 bases remained unmatched. The length of the CDR3 is 15 residues. Germline values: CDR1 SNHLY, CDR2 FYNNEI. On this clone itself: Its antigen is unknown.

Profiled with immunoSEQ multiplex PCR; TCRdb holds only in-frame clones, not every one. The sample holds fewer than 200,000 clones; just under 90% are singletons and the top ten take more than 1.2%. The J gene is TRBJ2-2, the V gene TRBV2, with 9 nucleotides matching TRBD2. Sequencing was done on a sample of PBMCs. The receptor was derived from a woman in her twenties or thirties in good health and CMV-seronegative. As DNA, the CDR3 is TGTGCCAGCAGTCTAGCGGGGACCGGGACCGGGGAGCTGTTTTTT. Protein product: CASSLAGTGTGELFF.